This T cell receptor beta chain was sequenced in a study of blood T cells in healthy people across ages. PCR was performed a second time for about 6 to 11 cycles using a sample-barcoded 5' primer and a J-beta primer mix. Each CDR3 protein is one row after TCRdb ran MiXCR on the 5' RACE reads. In the table there are some 790,000 distinct CDR3 sequences, around 30% of which are singletons. General study findings and limits: Long-lived donors had more naive CD4+ cells and higher diversity than aged donors. Observed TCR beta diversity per million T cells went down as age went up. This fall followed a roughly linear course with age.

A word on this clonotype: As yet, its antigen is unknown.

V was shortened by 8 bases and J by 2 bases, with 15 bases between the two germline ends. The CDR3 has 14 amino acids. Germline values: CDR1 MNHEY, CDR2 SVGAGI. V is TRBV6-5 and J is TRBJ1-1; D ambiguous. This TCR was recovered from a woman at least 80 years old in good health. Material for sequencing was blood. The CDR3 nucleotides are TGTGCCAGCGGAGACCGTAGGGTTAACACTGAAGCTTTCTTT. Translating gives CASGDRRVNTEAFF.